The clone carrying this T cell receptor (beta chain) is a singleton in its sample. These data come from a study of blood T cell repertoires in COVID-19. CDR3 length: 15 residues. Germline V gene lookup returns CDR1 SGHRS and CDR2 YFSETQ. V lost 0 bases, J lost 4 bases, and 3 bases stayed unmatched. TCRdb's copy holds only in-frame clones and misses some; the assay was immunoSEQ multiplex PCR. This sample has roughly 200,000 clones, with about 70% found just once. The sequenced sample was peripheral blood. This TCR was recovered from a woman in her fifties or sixties with active or convalescent COVID-19. V is TRBV5-1 and J is TRBJ1-4, with 7 bases identical to TRBD1. DNA for the CDR3: TGCGCCAGCAGCTTGGGGAGGGGGCGTAATGAAAAACTGTTTTTT. Its protein is CASSLGRGRNEKLFF.